This T cell receptor (beta chain) was recovered during a study of T cell repertoires in cytomegalovirus infection. Study in general: Indications came from public TCR beta signatures; they pointed to CMV infection and to a matching HLA type. Study-level findings and limits: Identification of carriers of CMV plus the relevant HLA was performed using cumulative public TCR beta family frequency.

TCRdb used MiXCR to reprocess the reads, holding one entry per CDR3 protein. The sample lists about 500,000 distinct CDR3 sequences, 30% to 35% seen once, with 15% to 20% in the top ten. As for this clonotype: Its antigen remains unknown.

Trimming took off 3 bases at V and 7 bases at J, with 9 bases between the two ends. Germline values: CDR1 SGHAT, CDR2 FQNNGV. CDR3 length: 13 residues. Here the sequenced sample was cultured PBMCs, taken from culture after CMV antigen stimulation. The source is a human donor in good health (CMV status not recorded). Some clones in this sample may be carry-over from other donors' samples. The chain uses TRBV11-2 and TRBJ2-2; a possible D gene is TRBD2 (6 bases). CDR3 coding DNA: TGTGCCAGCAGCTTGAGACTAGTCGGGGAGCTGTTTTTT. Translating gives CASSLRLVGELFF.